A single sample gave rise to the 10 T cell receptor beta chains below, sequenced in a study of blood T cell repertoires in COVID-19. TCRdb's copy holds only in-frame clones and misses some; the assay was immunoSEQ multiplex PCR. The sample lists 100,000 or so clones, about nine tenths occurring once. Specimen: peripheral blood. These receptors came from a man aged 60 to 75 with acute or convalescent COVID-19.

The CDR3 protein is CASSLGAGRDEQFF. The CDR3 DNA reads TGCGCCAGCAGCTTAGGGGCAGGGAGGGATGAGCAGTTCTTC. The chain recombines TRBV5-1 with TRBJ2-1; TRBD2 aligns across 7 bases. After removal of 2 bases from V and 8 bases from J, the junction contained 7 bases not matched to a gene. The CDR3 has 14 residues. Germline values: CDR1 SGHRS, CDR2 YFSETQ.

The J gene is TRBJ1-4, the V gene TRBV9; 7 bases are a match to TRBD1. Germline CDR1 reads SGDLS; CDR2 reads YYNGEE. V trimming: 4 bases; J trimming: 8 bases; junction bases outside the gene matches: 8. This CDR3 spans 14 amino acids. The chain's CDR3 is CASSSGSQGEKLFF. Here the CDR3 DNA reads TGTGCCAGCAGCTCCGGATCACAGGGGGAAAAACTGTTTTTT.

This clone was detected once. The J gene is TRBJ2-7, the V gene TRBV5-6, with a weak D call TRBD1 (6 bases). The CDR3 spans 16 residues. The germline gives CDR1 SGHDT, CDR2 YYEEEE. The V end lost 3 bases, the J end lost 3 bases, and 19 bases lay between the germline ends. The CDR3 nucleotides are TGTGCCAGCAGCTCTTCTATAGGGGGATTGAACTACGAGCAGTACTTC. Residues: CASSSSIGGLNYEQYF.

This clone was detected once. This chain joins TRBV9 and TRBJ2-5; the match to TRBD2 covers 7 bases. Germline trimming cut 4 bases from V and 4 bases from J; bases unmatched to any gene: 10. The CDR3 spans 15 residues. CDR1 and CDR2 (germline): SGDLS, YYNGEE. The CDR3 DNA reads TGTGCCAGCAGCTCCGATCACGGGGAGGGAGAGACCCAGTACTTC. Residues: CASSSDHGEGETQYF.

The chain couples TRBV19 to TRBJ2-7; TRBD2 matches at 16 bases. Germline V gene data show CDR1 as LNHDA and CDR2 as SQIVND (reference sequence). CDR3 size: 16 residues. The V gene end was trimmed by 4 bases and the J gene end by 2 bases; junction bases not matched to a gene: 2. The CDR3 reads CASSTGTSGGAYEQYF. DNA of the CDR3: TGTGCCAGTAGTACCGGGACTAGCGGGGGGGCCTACGAGCAGTACTTC.

The chain is built from TRBV24-1 and TRBJ2-1; 9 bases agree with TRBD2. The V and J ends lost 7 bases and 7 bases, in that order; junction bases with no gene match: 7. Germline CDR1 is KGHDR and CDR2 is SFDVKD. The CDR3 has 14 residues. The CDR3 nucleotides are TGTGCCACCAGCCATAGCGGGAGTCTGAATGAGCAGTTCTTC. The encoded protein is CATSHSGSLNEQFF.

The V call is TRBV4-2, the J call TRBJ2-3; no definite D call. Trimming pared 1 base from V and 1 base from J, leaving 9 bases between. Germline CDR1 LGHNA, CDR2 YNFKEQ. The CDR3 contains 15 residues. The CDR3 loop is CASSQATQGTDTQYF. CDR3 coding DNA: TGTGCCAGCAGCCAAGCCACCCAGGGCACAGATACGCAGTATTTT.

V gene TRBV5-4 combines with J gene TRBJ2-7; 7 bases map to TRBD1. CDR1 SGHNT and CDR2 YYREEE come from the germline V gene (reference sequence). V trimming: 0 bases; J trimming: 6 bases; junction bases outside the gene matches: 9. CDR3 length: 15 amino acids. The CDR3 loop is CASSLATGIFVEQYF. CDR3 coding DNA: TGTGCCAGCAGCTTGGCGACAGGGATCTTCGTCGAGCAGTACTTC.

The chain recombines TRBV28 with TRBJ2-2; D call uncertain. The CDR3 runs 14 residues. V shed 7 bases and J shed 0 bases, with 9 bases lying between them. Germline V lookup: CDR1 MDHEN, CDR2 SYDVKM. DNA of the CDR3: TGTGCCAGCAAGCGAATCCCGAACACCGGGGAGCTGTTTTTT. This translates into CASKRIPNTGELFF.

The rearrangement uses TRBV19 and TRBJ2-3; D may be TRBD2 (7 bases). CDR1 and CDR2 from the germline V gene are LNHDA and SQIVND (reference sequence). Trimming cost V 5 bases and J 4 bases, with 16 bases left between them. The CDR3 loop spans 15 amino acids. For the CDR3, the DNA is TGTGCCAGTAGTGACCCGGGGGGCTCCGCAGATACGCAGTATTTT. Protein sequence: CASSDPGGSADTQYF.